This T cell receptor (beta chain) appears in the sequencing data of a study of blood T cell repertoires in COVID-19 (TCRdb year 2020). For context, the study as a whole: The collaborator samples originated in the United States, Italy and Spain and spanned the acute and convalescent phases of COVID-19. Where HLA class I and class II types were available, the types were taken from metadata supplied by the sample provider, not from assay-based typing. A freely available public database, intended as a resource for researchers studying the immune response to SARS-CoV-2, is where the repertoires were released. The prospective study material was composed of cDNA or gDNA derived from T cells, B-cell-depleted T cells, or PBMCs. The samples were drawn from the first 160 participants of the ongoing ImmuneRACE study and from about 1,200 subjects provided by 6 global collaborators. Sample metadata almost always included a de-identified subject ID, COVID-19 status, age in years and sex. Subjects who had been exposed to COVID-19, were actively infected with it, or had recovered from it provided the deeply sampled blood TCRbeta repertoires that made up the dataset.

TCRbeta CDR3 regions were amplified from genomic DNA by means of the immunoSEQ Assay, a bias-controlled multiplex PCR. The published analysis was carried out like this. The number of nucleated cells in each sample was estimated from the amplification of reference gene primers within the assay. To quantify the absolute abundance of each unique TCRbeta CDR3 rearrangement, sequence reads were collapsed and filtered. For each sample, productive Simpson clonality was calculated by taking the square root of Simpson's diversity index across productive rearrangements. This is the immuneACCESS table as TCRdb keeps it, with only in-frame sequences that have V and J called. A part of the clones is gone; compared with another copy, unresolved V genes explain less than half, and the rest is unexplained. V and J calls and clone size follow that table, whereas D and trimming were derived from the DNA. The sample includes a few hundred thousand clones, with approximately 90% observed a single time. The ten biggest clones cover 6.9% of the sample.

Turning to this clone: Its antigen remains unidentified. Base qualities are not provided; no much larger clone lies one nucleotide away.

Study-level results and caveats: The quantity of clinical and demographic metadata differed by source and by participant and was supplied without curation.

Samples from volunteer blood donors who had recovered from COVID-19 were contributed by a second Seattle source. Collaborating institutions collected whole blood in K2EDTA tubes following their own protocols. For TCRbeta analysis, collaborators shipped samples in one of three forms: frozen whole blood, isolated PBMCs, or DNA extracted from either of those sample types. Between the V and J ends, shortened by 3 bases and 5 bases respectively, the junction contains 7 bases. Counted from cysteine to phenylalanine, this CDR3 has 12 amino acids. Only CDR3 DNA remains: 36 bases, in frame from the first base.

The receptor was derived from a woman aged 25 to 39 who had recovered from COVID-19. This receptor chain uses TRBV12-3 or TRBV12-4 and TRBJ1-2, with the D gene not clear enough to name. Sequenced input: peripheral blood. The DNA is TGTGCCAGCAGTTTGAGGGAGTATGGCTACACCTTC. Translation gives CASSLREYGYTF.